The present T cell receptor (beta chain) was sequenced within a study of cytomegalovirus exposure and HLA in healthy donors. Germline CDR1 reads SGHRS; CDR2 reads YFSETQ. CDR3 length: 15 residues. V was pared by 4 bases and J by 8 bases, with 6 bases of the junction left unmatched. Amplification used 60 Vbeta primers and 13 Jbeta primers. Data came from immunoSEQ multiplex PCR; TCRdb stores just in-frame clones and leaves some out. Of 210,000 or so clones in the sample, 70% to 85% were seen once. For this clone: What it binds is unknown.

Study-wide results and limits: A missense DCLRE1C variant was associated with V- and J-gene trimming of TCR beta chains in a later analysis, and an independent cohort replicated the association. As immune exposure information, only CMV serostatus was available. In an earlier analysis, productive rearrangement rates for most beta V segments clustered near 87% or 30%.

The chain recombines TRBV5-1 with TRBJ2-1; 13 bases are a match to TRBD2. This TCR came from a woman aged 55-75 years in good health and CMV-seropositive. The sequencing sample was made of PBMCs. The DNA of the CDR3 is TGCGCCAGCAGCCGGACTAGCGGGAGTACCCATGAGCAGTTCTTC. This sequence encodes CASSRTSGSTHEQFF. The full variable domain, in which reference TRBV5-1 and TRBJ2-1 provide the parts outside the CDR3, is KAGVTQTPRYLIKTRGQQVTLSCSPISGHRSVSWYQQTPGQGLQFLFEYFSETQRNKGNFPGRFSGRQFSNSRSEMNVSTLELGDSALYLCASSRTSGSTHEQFFGPGTRLTVL.